This record covers a single T cell receptor beta chain. What it binds is not known. The data are from a study of memory CD4+ T cells and cytomegalovirus serostatus. Original handling: Out-of-frame sequences were removed, leaving about 2.2 million distinct TCRbeta sequences. The assay was immunoSEQ multiplex PCR, and TCRdb's table has in-frame clones only and misses some. V and J calls and clone size follow that table, whereas D and trimming were derived from the DNA. The sample has about 43,000 clones, more than 60% seen once. General study findings and limits: CD4+ memory repertoires contained 67 of 164 reported CMV TCRbeta sequences.

Deletions cut 3 bases from V and 9 bases from J, with 9 bases between. This CDR3 has 12 residues. CDR1 SGHDT and CDR2 YYEEEE come from the germline V gene. Single viable CD3+CD4+CD8-CD45RO+ cells were sorted as the memory CD4+ T cells. Serostatus was set by detecting CMV pp150, pp28, p38, p52 IgG. After thawing, CD4+ T cells were positively selected. This receptor was taken from an adult in good health and CMV-seronegative. V and J are TRBV5-6 and TRBJ2-2, with D perhaps given as TRBD1 or TRBD2 (5 bases each). What was sequenced was memory CD4+ T cells from blood. The CDR3 sequence is CASSWGLRELFF. CDR3 bases: TGTGCCAGCAGCTGGGGGTTACGGGAGCTGTTTTTT.